In this sample, the clone carrying this T cell receptor (beta chain) turned up many times. The antigen is unknown. From the reads, TCRdb called clonotypes with MiXCR, one entry per CDR3 protein. The table lists about 230,000 distinct CDR3 sequences, approximately 7% of them singletons. The data were obtained in a study of T cell repertoires in cytomegalovirus infection. General study points: Frequencies of public TCR beta families were cumulated, and this identified carriers of CMV plus the relevant HLA.

The CDR3 is 14 residues long. CDR1 is SGHTA, CDR2 FQGNSA, per germline. Trimming took off 2 bases at V and 4 bases at J, with 11 bases between the two ends. The sample taken for sequencing was PBMCs. This TCR came from a human donor in good health (CMV status not recorded). Some clones in this sample may be carry-over from other donors' samples. The chain uses TRBV7-2 and TRBJ1-2, with D possibly matching TRBD1 (6 bases). This chain's CDR3 is CASSLQGQGYGYTF. The CDR3, as DNA: TGTGCCAGCAGCTTACAGGGGCAGGGCTATGGCTACACCTTC.